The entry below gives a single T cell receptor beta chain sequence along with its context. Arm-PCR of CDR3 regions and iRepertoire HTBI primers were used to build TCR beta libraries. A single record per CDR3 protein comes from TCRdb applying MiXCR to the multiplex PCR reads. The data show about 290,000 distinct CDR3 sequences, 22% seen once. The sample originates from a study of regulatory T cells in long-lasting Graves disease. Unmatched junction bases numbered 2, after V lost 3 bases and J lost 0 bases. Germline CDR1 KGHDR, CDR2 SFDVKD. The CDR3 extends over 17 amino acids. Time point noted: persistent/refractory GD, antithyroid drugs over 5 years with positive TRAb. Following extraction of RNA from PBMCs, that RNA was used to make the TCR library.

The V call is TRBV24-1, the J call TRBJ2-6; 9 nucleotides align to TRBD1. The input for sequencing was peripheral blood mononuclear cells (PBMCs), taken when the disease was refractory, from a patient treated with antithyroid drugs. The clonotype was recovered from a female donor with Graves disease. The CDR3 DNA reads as TGTGCCACCAGTGATCGACAGGGGGTCTCTGGGGCCAACGTCCTGACTTTC. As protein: CATSDRQGVSGANVLTF.